The next 23 T cell receptor beta chains were all read from a single sample in a study of low-dose radiotherapy and immunotherapy resistance in tumors. This sample's time point: before trial treatment. Primers used for first-strand cDNA, a TRAV- and TRBV-specific set, covered both alpha and beta chains. Using a constant-region primer together with a V-primer adapter, TCRs were subjected to roughly 18 PCR cycles of amplification. TCRdb fed the reads into MiXCR, producing one record per CDR3 protein. The profile covers 55,000 to 70,000 distinct CDR3 sequences, with around 25% appearing a single time and 5.7% taken by the ten largest. The sample in question was PBMCs, obtained before treatment. Source of these receptors: a male donor with prostate cancer.

This clonotype was detected a few times. This sequence joins TRBV5-1 and TRBJ2-2; D possibly corresponds to TRBD2 (7 bases). The CDR3 spans 14 residues. Germline CDR1 SGHRS, CDR2 YFSETQ. Trimming removed 0 bases from V and 7 bases from J, with 10 bases in between. CDR3 in DNA: TGCGCCAGCAGCTTGGACAGGGAGGGCGGGGAGCTGTTTTTT. As protein: CASSLDREGGELFF.

This clonotype was seen repeatedly, ten times or more. The chain has TRBV20-1 and TRBJ2-2, with 12 bases identical to TRBD2. This CDR3 region has 14 residues. Losses at the gene ends were 6 bases for V and 5 bases for J; bases not matched to a gene: 4. The germline V gene has CDR1 DFQATT and CDR2 SNEGSKA (reference sequence). CDR3 in amino acids: CSAAGTSGTGELFF. The CDR3 nucleotides are TGCAGTGCAGCCGGGACTAGCGGGACCGGGGAGCTGTTTTTT.

The chain carries TRBV9 and TRBJ2-5, with no clear D. The CDR3 has 14 residues. The germline CDR1 and CDR2 sequences are SGDLS and YYNGEE. Trimming stripped 1 base from V and 2 bases from J, with 9 bases between. CDR3 coding DNA: TGTGCCAGCAGCGTATCCACAAAACAAGAGACCCAGTACTTC. It specifies CASSVSTKQETQYF.

In this sample, this clonotype turned up many times. The gene calls are TRBV20-1 and TRBJ2-1, with 10 bases that match TRBD2. The CDR3 has 15 amino acids. The trim removed 6 bases at V and 4 bases at J, leaving 9 bases unmatched. The germline CDR1 and CDR2 sequences are DFQATT and SNEGSKA (reference sequence). The DNA of the CDR3 is TGCAGTGCAAGACCGGAAGCGGGGGGGTACAATGAGCAGTTCTTC. The encoded protein is CSARPEAGGYNEQFF.

This clonotype was picked up many times. The chain uses TRBV25-1 and TRBJ1-1; 9 bases align to TRBD1. The CDR3 consists of 13 residues. From germline, CDR1 is MGHDK and CDR2 SYGVNS. The CDR3 bases are TGTGCTAGTATAGAGACAGGGGGCACTGAAGCTTTCTTT. It specifies CASIETGGTEAFF. Supplemented by reference TRBV25-1 and TRBJ1-1, the full variable domain reads EADIYQTPRYLVIGTGKKITLECSQTMGHDKMYWYQQDPGMELHLIHYSYGVNSTEKGDLSSESTVSRIRTEHFPLTLESARPSHTSQYLCASIETGGTEAFFGQGTRLTVV.

Turning to this clonotype: A far larger clone differs by one base, so this is likely a read error. The V call is TRBV6-1, the J call TRBJ2-5; tentatively, D is TRBD1 (6 bases). Trimming stripped 5 bases from V and 11 bases from J, with 21 bases between. The CDR3 extends over 14 amino acids. Germline V lookup: CDR1 MNHNS, CDR2 SASEGT. The CDR3 protein is CASSRTAQNNEQYF. The CDR3, as DNA: TGTGCCAGCAGTCGGACAGCGCAAAACAATGAGCAGTACTTC.

This clonotype has a handful of counts. The V call is TRBV30, the J call TRBJ1-3; D call uncertain. This CDR3 contains 15 residues. V was clipped by 3 bases and J by 2 bases, with 14 bases between them. The germline V gene encodes CDR1 GTSNPN and CDR2 SVGIG (reference sequence). In DNA, the CDR3 is TGTGCCTGGAGCCCGACGGGCAAGCCTGGAAACACCATATATTTT. It translates to CAWSPTGKPGNTIYF.

This clonotype occurred many times. The chain combines TRBV7-2 with TRBJ1-2, with D uncertain. Germline loops: CDR1 SGHTA, CDR2 FQGNSA. Trimming took off 5 bases at V and 6 bases at J, with 13 bases between the two ends. This CDR3 contains 13 residues. This CDR3 reads CASSKWRADGYTF. The CDR3 DNA reads TGTGCCAGCAGCAAGTGGAGGGCGGATGGCTACACCTTC.

The sample holds a few counts of this clonotype. This chain joins TRBV28 and TRBJ2-1; 7 bases agree with TRBD1. V was clipped by 6 bases and J by 7 bases; unmatched bases: 6. This CDR3 has 13 amino acids. Germline CDR1 is MDHEN and CDR2 is SYDVKM. The CDR3 here is CASSGTAANEQFF. For the CDR3, the DNA is TGTGCCAGCAGCGGGACAGCCGCTAATGAGCAGTTCTTC.

At least ten counts were recorded for this clonotype. The chain uses TRBV29-1 and TRBJ1-1; no clear D. The CDR3 sequence is 15 residues long. Trimming removed 4 bases from V and 6 bases from J, with 21 bases in between. CDR1 is SQVTM and CDR2 is ANQGSEA in the germline V gene. In DNA, the CDR3 is TGCAGCGTTGTATCGCCCACGAGCATGTTGGCTGAAGCTTTCTTT. Amino acid sequence: CSVVSPTSMLAEAFF.

Concerning this clonotype: One base away lies a much larger clone, so this may be a sequencing read error. The V and J genes are TRBV4-2 and TRBJ2-1, with 9 bases that match TRBD2. The V gene's germline CDR1 is LGHNA and CDR2 YNFKEQ. Losses at the gene ends were 6 bases for V and 3 bases for J; bases not matched to a gene: 6. The CDR3 totals 15 residues. Here the CDR3 DNA reads TGTGCCAGCAGGGTTAGCGGGGGCTTCTACAATGAGCAGTTCTTC. Protein: CASRVSGGFYNEQFF.

This clonotype showed up many times. The chain uses TRBV19 and TRBJ1-1; D might be TRBD1 (5 bases). The CDR3 is 16 amino acids. V lost 7 bases to trimming and J lost 0 bases, with 18 bases between them. The germline V gene encodes CDR1 LNHDA and CDR2 SQIVND (reference sequence). CDR3 in DNA: TGTGCCAGTATGAAACAGGCGACTACTATGAACACTGAAGCTTTCTTT. This codes for CASMKQATTMNTEAFF.

This clonotype was seen ten or more times. V usage is TRBV10-2 and J usage is TRBJ1-6, with 9 bases that match TRBD1. V trimming: 3 bases; J trimming: 10 bases; junction bases outside the gene matches: 7. Germline V gene data show CDR1 as WSHSY and CDR2 as SAAADI. This CDR3 region has 15 residues. CDR3 amino acids: CASSDLGQGSSPLHF. In DNA form, the CDR3 reads TGCGCCAGCAGTGATTTGGGACAGGGAAGCTCACCCCTCCACTTT.

This clonotype was observed at least ten times. V and J are TRBV20-1 and TRBJ1-6; D gene unclear. The CDR3 runs 13 residues. CDR1 is DFQATT and CDR2 is SNEGSKA in the germline V gene (reference sequence). The V and J ends lost 3 bases and 0 bases respectively, with 3 bases between them. The CDR3 loop is CSARSSYNSPLHF. The CDR3 DNA sequence: TGCAGTGCTAGGAGCTCCTATAATTCACCCCTCCACTTT.

This clonotype was detected many times. The chain has TRBV6-2 or TRBV6-3 and TRBJ2-1, with a possible D match to TRBD2 (6 bases). From germline, CDR1 is MNHEY and CDR2 SVGEGT. The CDR3 is 16 residues long. Trimming pared 3 bases from V and 0 bases from J, leaving 12 bases between. In DNA, the CDR3 is TGTGCCAGCAGTTATACGGACGGGAGCTCCTACAATGAGCAGTTCTTC. It yields the protein CASSYTDGSSYNEQFF.

This clonotype was detected many times. The rearrangement uses TRBV5-1 and TRBJ2-4; D unclear. CDR1 SGHRS and CDR2 YFSETQ come from the germline V gene. Between the trimmed V and J ends, which lost 0 bases and 7 bases, there was a span of 8 bases. The CDR3 covers 13 residues. This CDR3 is CASSLEPRNIQYF. As DNA, the CDR3 is TGCGCCAGCAGCTTGGAACCGCGGAACATTCAGTACTTC.

This clonotype was observed a handful of times. The rearrangement links TRBV9 to TRBJ2-1, with D tentatively TRBD2 (6 bases). Trimming cost V 3 bases and J 0 bases, with 10 bases left between them. This CDR3 is built from 15 residues. CDR1 and CDR2 (germline): SGDLS, YYNGEE. CDR3 coding DNA: TGTGCCAGCAGCGGATACGGGAGCTCCTACAATGAGCAGTTCTTC. Its translation is CASSGYGSSYNEQFF.

This clonotype was found many times. The rearrangement joins TRBV29-1 to TRBJ2-2; a possible D gene is TRBD1 (7 bases). V lost 2 bases, J lost 7 bases, and 11 bases lay in between. The CDR3 has 13 residues. Germline CDR1 reads SQVTM; CDR2 reads ANQGSEA. CDR3 amino acids: CSVEQGGYGELFF. Here the CDR3 DNA reads TGCAGCGTTGAACAGGGGGGTTACGGGGAGCTGTTTTTT.

This clonotype appeared many times. The chain couples TRBV4-2 to TRBJ2-5, with D possibly being TRBD1 (8 bases). V shed 0 bases and J shed 7 bases, with 12 bases lying between them. The germline V gene encodes CDR1 LGHNA and CDR2 YNFKEQ. The CDR3 covers 14 residues. This CDR3 reads CASSQEDREGTQYF. The CDR3 DNA is TGTGCCAGCAGCCAAGAGGACAGGGAGGGGACCCAGTACTTC.

This clonotype was recorded at least ten times. This sequence joins TRBV30 and TRBJ2-2; D unclear. V was trimmed by 8 bases and J by 1 base, leaving 8 bases between them. The CDR3 consists of 12 residues. CDR1 GTSNPN and CDR2 SVGIG come from the germline V gene (reference sequence). The CDR3 region has the DNA TGTGCCGGAAAGAAGAACACCGGGGAGCTGTTTTTT. It specifies CAGKKNTGELFF.

This clonotype was counted many times. The chain uses TRBV4-1 and TRBJ2-7, with 14 bases lining up with TRBD2. The CDR3 is made up of 17 amino acids. Trimming removed 1 base from V and 2 bases from J; junction bases left unmatched: 4. Germline V gene lookup returns CDR1 MGHRA and CDR2 YSYEKL. The CDR3 nucleotides are TGCGCCAGCAGCCAAGTAGGGACTAGCGGGAGCCCCTACGAGCAGTACTTC. It specifies CASSQVGTSGSPYEQYF.

The chain couples TRBV29-1 to TRBJ2-3, with a possible D match to TRBD1 (5 bases). This CDR3 spans 14 amino acids. Germline-derived CDR1 and CDR2 are SQVTM and ANQGSEA. Trimming shortened V by 0 bases and J by 3 bases, and 10 bases separated the two germline ends. CDR3 sequence: CSVEDLGATDTQYF. DNA of the CDR3: TGCAGCGTTGAAGATCTAGGGGCGACAGATACGCAGTATTTT.

The V gene is TRBV10-2, the J gene TRBJ2-2, with D perhaps TRBD1 (6 bases). The CDR3 has 15 amino acids. The V gene's germline CDR1 is WSHSY and CDR2 SAAADI. V dropped 0 bases and J dropped 6 bases, with 11 bases sitting between them. Here the CDR3 reads CASSESPGAAGELFF. The CDR3 DNA is TGCGCCAGCAGTGAGTCCCCAGGGGCAGCCGGGGAGCTGTTTTTT.